These 27 T cell receptor beta chains were all obtained from the same sample, sequenced in a study of Tregs in tolerant kidney transplant recipients. Repertoires were generated with immunoSEQ multiplex PCR, while TCRdb's copy carries only in-frame clones and drops some. This sample yields about 120,000 clones, of which roughly nine tenths are seen a single time; approximately 0.59% belongs to the top ten. Sequenced input: CD4+ T cells from blood. The receptors stem from a human donor in good health.

This sequence joins TRBV6-5 and TRBJ2-1; D is unclear. This CDR3 has 16 residues. V was clipped by 0 bases and J by 5 bases, with 14 bases between them. Per the germline V gene, CDR1 is MNHEY and CDR2 is SVGAGI. The CDR3 DNA reads as TGTGCCAGCAGTTACTCGATGAATCTCCGCAACAATGAGCAGTTCTTC. Translated, it gives CASSYSMNLRNNEQFF.

The chain employs TRBV5-6 and TRBJ1-6, with a possible D match to TRBD1 (5 bases). This CDR3 is 15 amino acids long. Between the trimmed V and J ends, which lost 3 bases and 2 bases, there was a span of 9 bases. CDR1 is SGHDT and CDR2 is YYEEEE in the germline V gene. This CDR3 reads CASSYMTAYNSPLHF. The CDR3 DNA is TGTGCCAGCAGCTACATGACAGCCTATAATTCACCCCTCCACTTT.

The chain carries TRBV27 and TRBJ1-2; maybe TRBD1 (6 bases). This CDR3 has 13 amino acids. Germline loops: CDR1 MNHEY, CDR2 SMNVEV (reference sequence). Trimming shortened V by 3 bases and J by 5 bases, and 10 bases separated the two germline ends. CDR3 in amino acids: CASSFGGAYGYTF. The DNA of the CDR3 is TGTGCCAGCAGTTTCGGGGGGGCGTATGGCTACACCTTC.

This clone occurred once. The CDR3 loop reads CSAMKGQTQFF. The CDR3, as DNA: TGCAGTGCCATGAAAGGACAAACCCAGTTCTTC. This chain joins TRBV20-1 and TRBJ2-1; TRBD1 is a possible D gene (5 bases). Germline loops: CDR1 DFQATT, CDR2 SNEGSKA (reference sequence). The CDR3 extends over 11 amino acids. With 6 bases removed from V and 13 bases from J, the gap between germline ends came to 16 bases.

This sequence joins TRBV6-1 and TRBJ2-7; the match to TRBD1 covers 8 bases. Germline V lookup: CDR1 MNHNS, CDR2 SASEGT. CDR3 length: 13 amino acids. The junction had 2 bases not matched to a gene; V was cut back by 6 bases and J by 1 base. The CDR3 loop is CASSRDRSYEQYF. CDR3 in DNA: TGTGCCAGCAGCCGGGACAGGTCCTACGAGCAGTACTTC.

The chain has TRBV7-2 and TRBJ2-7; D gene unclear. This CDR3 is built from 14 residues. CDR1 and CDR2 (germline): SGHTA, FQGNSA. Trimming took 0 bases from V and 4 from J, leaving 10 bases between them. The DNA of the CDR3 is TGTGCCAGCAGCTTAGCGGAGACTCGATACGAGCAGTACTTC. It is translated as CASSLAETRYEQYF.

The chain uses TRBV6-5 and TRBJ1-3; D gene unclear. The V gene lost 6 bases and the J gene lost 4 bases, with 4 bases spanning the gap. CDR1 MNHEY and CDR2 SVGAGI come from the germline V gene. The CDR3 length is 11 residues. CDR3 residues: CASSWGNTIYF. The CDR3 coding sequence is TGTGCCAGCAGCTGGGGAAACACCATATATTTT.

The count of this clone is one. This rearrangement joins TRBV12-5 to TRBJ2-4; a weak D match, TRBD2 (6 bases). Trimming shortened V by 7 bases and J by 8 bases, and 21 bases separated the two germline ends. The CDR3 consists of 15 residues. Per the germline V gene, CDR1 is LGHNT and CDR2 is FRNRAP. CDR3 DNA: TGTGCTAGTGCCCCCCCGAGCGGGTCGGGAGACATTCAGTACTTC. It specifies CASAPPSGSGDIQYF.

The gene calls are TRBV6-5 and TRBJ2-7; the D call may be TRBD1 or TRBD2 (6 bases each). The CDR3 spans 16 residues. The V end lost 1 base, the J end lost 5 bases, and 18 bases lay between the germline ends. Per the germline V gene, CDR1 is MNHEY and CDR2 is SVGAGI. For the CDR3, the DNA is TGTGCCAGCAGTTACTGGCGGGCCTCTAGGGGGGACGAGCAGTACTTC. It encodes CASSYWRASRGDEQYF.

The rearrangement joins TRBV10-3 to TRBJ2-3; 7 nucleotides agree with TRBD1. The germline V gene encodes CDR1 ENHRY and CDR2 SYGVKD. V shed 6 bases and J 2 bases; nucleotides not matched to a gene: 8. The CDR3 is 15 residues long. CDR3 DNA: TGTGCCATCAGAGGGACAGTCATGCCCACAGATACGCAGTATTTT. Protein: CAIRGTVMPTDTQYF.

The V and J genes are TRBV21-1 and TRBJ1-3. TRBV21-1 is labeled a pseudogene. This CDR3 spans 15 amino acids. The CDR3 reads CASSPGTEDGNTIYF. The CDR3 bases are TGTGCCAGCAGCCCCGGGACGGAGGACGGAAACACCATATATTTT.

The rearrangement joins TRBV14 to TRBJ1-3; no reliable D call. The germline gives CDR1 SGHDN, CDR2 FVKESK. V lost 4 bases and J lost 9, with 16 bases in between. The CDR3 covers 14 residues. Written as DNA, the CDR3 is TGTGCCAGCAGCCCCACCCATACGGCCAGCACCATATATTTT. This gives the protein CASSPTHTASTIYF.

This CDR3 reads CASTHRDNRYGYTF. The CDR3, as DNA: TGTGCCAGCACCCACAGGGACAACCGCTATGGCTACACCTTC. The rearrangement links TRBV6-5 to TRBJ1-2, with D possibly TRBD1 on 6 matching bases. Between the trimmed V and J ends, which lost 7 bases and 4 bases, there was a span of 16 bases. Germline V CDR1 and CDR2: MNHEY, SVGAGI. CDR3 length equals 14 residues.

This clone was counted between two and nine times. This chain connects TRBV19 to TRBJ2-3; TRBD1 aligns across 7 bases. This CDR3 is 13 amino acids long. The V and J ends lost 7 bases and 4 bases, in that order; junction bases with no gene match: 5. Germline V gives CDR1 LNHDA, CDR2 SQIVND (reference sequence). This CDR3 is CASTRTGADTQYF. The CDR3 DNA follows: TGTGCCAGTACCCGGACAGGCGCAGATACGCAGTATTTT. Variable domain in full (rest from reference TRBV19 and TRBJ2-3): DGGITQSPKYLFRKEGQNVTLSCEQNLNHDAMYWYRQDPGQGLRLIYYSQIVNDFQKGDIAEGYSVSREKKESFPLTVTSAQKNPTAFYLCASTRTGADTQYFGPGTRLTVL.

This chain links TRBV5-8 with TRBJ1-4, with 7 positions matching TRBD1. The V segment lost 0 bases and the J segment 2 bases; nucleotides outside the gene matches: 7. This CDR3 is built from 17 residues. CDR1 and CDR2 (germline): SGHTS, YDEGEE. Here the CDR3 DNA reads TGTGCCAGCAGCTTGGGACAGGGAGATCAGACTAATGAAAAACTGTTTTTT. Its protein product is CASSLGQGDQTNEKLFF.

This clone was detected once. The chain uses TRBV4-1 and TRBJ2-7; perhaps TRBD2 as D (6 bases). Germline V CDR1 and CDR2: MGHRA, YSYEKL. Trimming removed 2 bases at V and 6 bases at J, with 17 bases between. The CDR3 has 15 amino acids. The CDR3 here is CASSQPGRGSREQYF. CDR3 DNA sequence: TGCGCCAGCAGCCAACCCGGGCGGGGCTCTCGCGAGCAGTACTTC.

The rearrangement joins TRBV6-5 to TRBJ1-2; possibly TRBD1 for D (6 bases). The length of the CDR3 is 14 residues. Germline V gives CDR1 MNHEY, CDR2 SVGAGI. V lost 7 bases and J lost 2, with 14 bases in between. CDR3 nucleotide sequence: TGTGCCAGCATTAGGAGGGGGGCGAACTATGGCTACACCTTC. This translates into CASIRRGANYGYTF.

The chain joins TRBV19 to TRBJ1-5; 11 bases agree with TRBD1. Germline loops: CDR1 LNHDA, CDR2 SQIVND (reference sequence). The CDR3 length is 15 residues. Trimming removed 7 bases from V and 5 bases from J; junction bases left unmatched: 7. The CDR3 nucleotides read TGTGCCAGTACCCGGACAGGGGGCGAATATCAGCCCCAGCATTTT. Protein product: CASTRTGGEYQPQHF.

This chain connects TRBV27 to TRBJ1-1; D is undetermined. CDR1 and CDR2 from the germline V gene are MNHEY and SMNVEV (reference sequence). Trimming removed 8 bases from V and 0 bases from J, with 10 bases in between. The CDR3 is 13 amino acids. The CDR3 DNA is TGTGCCAGCTGTATAGGGATGAACACTGAAGCTTTCTTT. Its translation: CASCIGMNTEAFF.

V is TRBV2 and J is TRBJ1-4; 7 bases map to TRBD1. CDR1 is SNHLY and CDR2 is FYNNEI in the germline V gene. The CDR3 runs 15 residues. With V trimmed by 6 bases and J by 8 bases, 12 bases remained unmatched. In DNA form, the CDR3 reads TGTGCCAGCAGGGCCGGACAGGCGGAGAAGGAAAAACTGTTTTTT. Translated: CASRAGQAEKEKLFF. The variable domain in full, completed from reference TRBV2 and TRBJ1-4, reads EPEVTQTPSHQVTQMGQEVILRCVPISNHLYFYWYRQILGQKVEFLVSFYNNEISEKSEIFDDQFSVERPDGSNFTLKIRSTKLEDSAMYFCASRAGQAEKEKLFFGSGTQLSVL.

V is TRBV7-3 and J is TRBJ1-1; 7 bases fit TRBD1. The CDR3 totals 13 residues. Trimming took 10 bases from V and 0 from J; bases not matched to a gene: 5. Looked up from germline, CDR1 is SGHTA and CDR2 is FQGTGA. The CDR3 nucleotides read TGTGCCACAAGACAGGGAATGAACACTGAAGCTTTCTTT. Protein sequence: CATRQGMNTEAFF.

The chain is built from TRBV6-5 and TRBJ2-7; maybe TRBD1 (6 bases). This CDR3 has 15 amino acids. Germline V CDR1 and CDR2: MNHEY, SVGAGI. Trimming removed 2 bases at V and 5 bases at J, with 16 bases between. The CDR3: CASSYGVGAGHEQYF. For the CDR3, the DNA is TGTGCCAGCAGTTACGGGGTGGGGGCAGGTCACGAGCAGTACTTC.

The V gene is TRBV11-2, the J gene TRBJ2-5; D is perhaps TRBD2 (5 bases). There are 15 residues in the CDR3. Deletions cut 5 bases from V and 1 base from J, with 14 bases between. CDR1 and CDR2 from the germline V gene are SGHAT and FQNNGV. CDR3 sequence (DNA): TGTGCCAGCAGCGCCGTGTCGGGATCCCAAGAGACCCAGTACTTC. Translation: CASSAVSGSQETQYF.

The rearrangement links TRBV6-5 to TRBJ1-2, with 11 bases matching TRBD1. This CDR3 contains 15 residues. V was clipped by 6 bases and J by 3 bases; unmatched bases: 6. Germline V CDR1 and CDR2: MNHEY, SVGAGI. CDR3 sequence reads: CASSRVGQGDYGYTF. The DNA for the CDR3 is TGTGCCAGCAGCCGCGTGGGACAGGGGGACTATGGCTACACCTTC.

The genes are TRBV6-1 and TRBJ1-1; 10 nucleotides match TRBD1. This CDR3 region has 12 residues. Germline V CDR1 and CDR2: MNHNS, SASEGT. Trimming took 7 bases from V and 7 from J; bases not matched to a gene: 3. The CDR3 is CASIGDRGEAFF. DNA of the CDR3: TGTGCCAGCATTGGGGACAGGGGTGAAGCTTTCTTT.

This clone was counted a single time. This chain links TRBV4-2 with TRBJ1-2; D not certain. The V end lost 3 bases, the J end lost 5 bases, and 19 bases lay between the germline ends. The CDR3 totals 16 residues. CDR1 is LGHNA and CDR2 is YNFKEQ in the germline V gene. The CDR3 sequence: CASSHPRQGEVYGYTF. The CDR3 DNA reads as TGTGCCAGCAGCCACCCGAGACAAGGCGAAGTTTATGGCTACACCTTC.

The chain recombines TRBV2 with TRBJ2-7, with D tentatively TRBD2 (6 bases). Germline lookup yields CDR1 SNHLY and CDR2 FYNNEI. This CDR3 region has 15 residues. V dropped 7 bases and J dropped 3 bases, with 19 bases sitting between them. The CDR3 region is CASTRGMAESYEQYF. The CDR3 DNA follows: TGTGCCAGCACCCGGGGGATGGCAGAGAGCTACGAGCAGTACTTC. Complete variable domain (other parts from reference TRBV2 and TRBJ2-7): EPEVTQTPSHQVTQMGQEVILRCVPISNHLYFYWYRQILGQKVEFLVSFYNNEISEKSEIFDDQFSVERPDGSNFTLKIRSTKLEDSAMYFCASTRGMAESYEQYFGPGTRLTVT.